One and the same sample provided the 16 T cell receptor beta chains below, sequenced in a study of T-cell reconstitution after alpha-beta-depleted transplantation in children (dated by TCRdb to the mid-2010s). The meaning of the sample's treatment or condition label: allogeneic hematopoietic cell transplantation with graft depleted of TCRalphabeta T cells and CD19 B cells. Libraries were made using PCR. The sequencing machine was an Illumina HiSeq 2500. TCR libraries were prepared with molecular barcoding, using unique molecular identifiers to normalize TCRbeta repertoire quantification. The public sequencing data were trimmed at Q25 with fastp and processed into clonotypes with MiXCR by TCRdb, which kept only in-frame beta chains. All rows with the same CDR3 protein become a single entry with the most common DNA and genes. This sample lists fewer than 250,000 distinct CDR3 sequences; about a sixth were detected once. 43% of the sample is held by the ten biggest clonotypes.

This material consisted of PBMCs, mostly from graft donor cells, taken 360 days after TCRalphabeta/CD19-depleted stem cell transplant. Source of these receptors: a male patient under 10 years old who had a stem cell transplant for acute lymphoblastic leukemia, so the T cells may come from the graft donor.

The V call is TRBV12-3 or TRBV12-4, the J call TRBJ2-3, with 8 bases identical to TRBD2. Germline trimming cut 8 bases from V and 4 bases from J; bases unmatched to any gene: 5. The CDR3 runs to 13 residues. CDR3 amino acids: CASDRGGADTQYF. Written as DNA, the CDR3 is TGTGCCAGCGATCGGGGGGGGGCAGATACGCAGTATTTT.

There are a few counts of this clonotype. The genes are TRBV7-2 and TRBJ2-3; the D gene could be TRBD1 or TRBD2 (6 bases each). Germline assignment: CDR1 SGHTA and CDR2 FQGNSA. The CDR3 sequence is 16 residues long. Trimming took off 4 bases at V and 5 bases at J, with 19 bases between the two ends. The CDR3 coding sequence is TGTGCCAGCAGCTCATCAAAGTGGGGGGCCGAAGATACGCAGTATTTT. Protein: CASSSSKWGAEDTQYF. The whole variable domain, filled in from reference TRBV7-2 and TRBJ2-3, reads GAGVSQSPSNKVTEKGKDVELRCDPISGHTALYWYRQSLGQGLEFLIYFQGNSAPDKSGLPSDRFSAERTGGSVSTLTIQRTQQEDSAVYLCASSSSKWGAEDTQYFGPGTRLTVL.

This clonotype occurred a few times. In DNA form, the CDR3 reads TGCGCCAGCAGCCAAGGAGTACTTTACGAGCAGTACTTC. Translated, it gives CASSQGVLYEQYF. The chain combines TRBV4-3 with TRBJ2-7; D gene ambiguous. Per the germline V gene, CDR1 is LGHNA and CDR2 is YSLEER. V lost 1 base and J lost 4, with 8 bases in between. CDR3 size: 13 residues.

In this sample, this clonotype turned up many times. V gene TRBV29-1 combines with J gene TRBJ1-1; 8 bases fit TRBD1. The germline gives CDR1 SQVTM, CDR2 ANQGSEA. Trimming removed 0 bases from V and 3 bases from J; junction bases left unmatched: 6. This CDR3 is built from 15 residues. The CDR3 sequence: CSVEEADRAHTEAFF. CDR3 bases: TGCAGCGTTGAAGAAGCGGACAGGGCTCACACTGAAGCTTTCTTT.

V gene TRBV6-2 or TRBV6-3 combines with J gene TRBJ2-1; 12 bases match TRBD2. Germline CDR1 is MNHEY and CDR2 is SVGEGT. J lost 8 bases, V lost 0 bases, and 11 bases had no gene match. The CDR3 runs to 18 residues. This CDR3 is CASSYSTFLAGGIHEQFF. CDR3 nucleotides: TGTGCCAGCAGTTACTCAACTTTCCTAGCGGGGGGGATCCATGAGCAGTTCTTC.

The gene calls are TRBV12-3 or TRBV12-4 and TRBJ2-7, with D uncertain. The CDR3 is 11 residues long. Trimming took off 7 bases at V and 3 bases at J, with 7 bases between the two ends. Here the CDR3 reads CASTAGYEQYF. CDR3 bases: TGTGCCAGCACCGCCGGCTACGAGCAGTACTTC.

V usage is TRBV12-3 or TRBV12-4 and J usage is TRBJ2-5, with unresolved D. The V and J ends lost 6 bases and 5 bases respectively, with 19 bases between them. CDR3 length: 15 amino acids. CDR3: CASSPEQIIGETQYF. CDR3 DNA: TGTGCCAGCAGCCCCGAACAGATCATTGGGGAGACCCAGTACTTC.

This chain links TRBV7-9 with TRBJ1-1, with 7 nucleotides matching TRBD1. The CDR3 loop spans 15 amino acids. Germline V gene data show CDR1 as SEHNR and CDR2 as FQNEAQ (reference sequence). The J segment lost 0 bases and the V segment lost 6 bases, leaving 7 bases of the junction unmatched. The CDR3 coding sequence is TGTGCCAGCAGTAAGCCGGGACAGTTGAACACTGAAGCTTTCTTT. This gives the protein CASSKPGQLNTEAFF.

This clonotype was recorded many times. This chain joins TRBV20-1 and TRBJ2-4, with D tentatively TRBD1 (6 bases). V lost 7 bases and J lost 0, with 10 bases in between. Germline loops: CDR1 DFQATT, CDR2 SNEGSKA (reference sequence). The CDR3 has 13 residues. CDR3 loop: CSVAGVAKNIQYF. CDR3 nucleotides: TGCAGTGTAGCAGGGGTAGCCAAAAACATTCAGTACTTC.

V is TRBV11-2 and J is TRBJ1-1; TRBD1 matches 7 bases. The CDR3 extends over 16 amino acids. The V gene end was trimmed by 1 base and the J gene end by 0 bases; junction bases not matched to a gene: 5. The germline gives CDR1 SGHAT, CDR2 FQNNGV. CDR3 in amino acids: CASSLGGGGMNTEAFF. The CDR3 DNA reads TGTGCCAGCAGCTTAGGAGGGGGCGGAATGAACACTGAAGCTTTCTTT.

This clonotype occurred a few times. The gene calls are TRBV18 and TRBJ2-7; unclear D gene. This CDR3 has 14 amino acids. Looked up from germline, CDR1 is KGHSH and CDR2 is LQKENI. V lost 0 bases and J lost 0, with 6 bases in between. The CDR3 sequence: CASSPPPSSYEQYF. The CDR3 DNA sequence: TGTGCCAGCTCACCACCTCCCAGCTCCTACGAGCAGTACTTC.

This clonotype was recorded many times. J is TRBJ1-6 and V is TRBV10-3; 10 bases map to TRBD1. Germline V gene sequence: CDR1 ENHRY, CDR2 SYGVKD. CDR3 length equals 19 residues. Germline trimming cut 2 bases from V and 0 bases from J; bases unmatched to any gene: 7. CDR3 sequence (DNA): TGTGCCATCAGTGAGGAGGGACAGGGGATTGGCTCCTATAATTCACCCCTCCACTTT. This codes for CAISEEGQGIGSYNSPLHF.

This chain uses TRBV7-2 with TRBJ2-5, with TRBD2 as a possible D gene (6 bases). This CDR3 has 16 residues. The ends were cut back, 5 bases at V and 4 bases at J, with 20 bases in the middle. Per germline, CDR1 SGHTA and CDR2 FQGNSA. The CDR3 reads CASSPVGTAVPETQYF. The CDR3 bases are TGTGCCAGCAGCCCCGTCGGGACTGCGGTGCCAGAGACCCAGTACTTC.

This clonotype showed up many times. The rearrangement links TRBV5-1 to TRBJ2-3, with D possibly TRBD1 on 5 matching bases. Trimming left V 8 bases short and J 2 bases short, with 9 bases between. The CDR3 totals 12 residues. Germline assignment: CDR1 SGHRS and CDR2 YFSETQ. The CDR3 DNA reads TGCGCCAGTGGACAAAACACAGATACGCAGTATTTT. Translated, it gives CASGQNTDTQYF.

As regards this clonotype: One end of the junction does not line up with germline, which may come from a read error. The CDR3 loop reads CACSQDLAGASEQFF. Here the CDR3 DNA reads TGTGCCTGCAGCCAAGATCTAGCGGGGGCTAGTGAGCAGTTCTTC. The chain joins TRBV3-1 to TRBJ2-1, with 10 bases that match TRBD2. Per the germline V gene, CDR1 is LGHDT and CDR2 is YNNKEL (reference sequence). This CDR3 region has 15 residues.

Points on this clonotype: A junction boundary mismatches the germline segment, possibly from a read error. V gene TRBV20-1 combines with J gene TRBJ1-2; no firm D call. From germline, CDR1 is DFQATT and CDR2 SNEGSKA (reference sequence). The CDR3 sequence is 11 residues long. The CDR3 protein is CSASLETKPIF. The CDR3 DNA reads TGCAGTGCTAGCCTGGAGACAAAGCCGATCTTC.